These 18 T cell receptor beta chains were all obtained from the same sample, sequenced in a study of shared clonotypes between healthy human individuals. Profiling relied on immunoSEQ multiplex PCR, and the TCRdb table lists in-frame clones only, not all of them. The sample carries 2,500,000 or so clones, roughly 90% recorded once. The sequencing sample was made of naive CD4+ T cells from PBMCs. Stated subset: CD45RA+ positively selected. The source of these receptors is a man aged 18 to 35 in good health. Some clones in this sample may be carry-over from other donors' samples.

The chain has TRBV2 and TRBJ1-2, with 9 nucleotides matching TRBD1. Germline V lookup: CDR1 SNHLY, CDR2 FYNNEI. After removal of 7 bases from V and 6 bases from J, the junction contained 12 bases not matched to a gene. This CDR3 comprises 15 residues. CDR3 nucleotide sequence: TGTGCCAGCATCATCGCGCCCGGGACAGGGAATGGCTACACCTTC. It encodes CASIIAPGTGNGYTF. Drawing the rest from reference TRBV2 and TRBJ1-2, the complete variable domain is EPEVTQTPSHQVTQMGQEVILRCVPISNHLYFYWYRQILGQKVEFLVSFYNNEISEKSEIFDDQFSVERPDGSNFTLKIRSTKLEDSAMYFCASIIAPGTGNGYTFGSGTRLTVV.

This clone was counted a single time. The chain joins TRBV2 to TRBJ1-2; possible D gene TRBD1, 5 bases. Germline CDR1 is SNHLY and CDR2 is FYNNEI. The CDR3 has 14 amino acids. Trimming removed 6 bases from V and 7 bases from J, with 18 bases in between. For the CDR3, the DNA is TGTGCCAGCAGGGTCTTCGGGGGGGGTAGTGGCTACACCTTC. Translation: CASRVFGGGSGYTF.

For this clone: This specimen includes other DNA sequences encoding the same CDR3. The genes are TRBV25-1 and TRBJ2-1; TRBD2 agrees at 11 bases. The CDR3 is 16 residues long. The V segment lost 3 bases and the J segment 5 bases; nucleotides outside the gene matches: 6. The germline gives CDR1 MGHDK, CDR2 SYGVNS. The DNA for the CDR3 is TGTGCCAGCAGTGATACTAGCGGGAGATCGCACAATGAGCAGTTCTTC. It is translated as CASSDTSGRSHNEQFF.

This chain links TRBV4-3 with TRBJ2-6, with D possibly matching TRBD2 (6 bases). The length of the CDR3 is 16 residues. V was cut by 0 bases and J by 4 bases, with 10 bases left in between. Germline lookup yields CDR1 LGHNA and CDR2 YSLEER. CDR3 loop: CASSQDAGSGANVLTF. The CDR3 region has the DNA TGCGCCAGCAGCCAAGATGCGGGGTCCGGGGCCAACGTCCTGACTTTC.

The V and J genes are TRBV2 and TRBJ1-5, with a tentative D call TRBD1 (6 bases). Germline V gene sequence: CDR1 SNHLY, CDR2 FYNNEI. The ends were cut back, 7 bases at V and 11 bases at J, with 18 bases in the middle. The CDR3 loop spans 13 amino acids. CDR3: CASTIQGQGAQHF. The CDR3 coding sequence is TGTGCCAGCACAATCCAGGGGCAAGGGGCCCAGCATTTT. Filled out from reference TRBV2 and TRBJ1-5, the complete variable domain reads EPEVTQTPSHQVTQMGQEVILRCVPISNHLYFYWYRQILGQKVEFLVSFYNNEISEKSEIFDDQFSVERPDGSNFTLKIRSTKLEDSAMYFCASTIQGQGAQHFGDGTRLSIL.

The V gene is TRBV15, the J gene TRBJ2-2; TRBD1 matches 10 bases. The CDR3 totals 17 residues. From germline, CDR1 is LNHNV and CDR2 YYDKDF (reference sequence). V shed 0 bases, J shed 10 bases, and the junction held 11 bases outside the gene matches. The CDR3 here is CATSRDLGTGAYAELFF. The CDR3 nucleotides are TGTGCCACCAGCAGAGATCTTGGGACAGGGGCTTATGCGGAGCTGTTTTTT.

This clone was counted once. The chain links TRBV19 to TRBJ2-3; 7 nucleotides agree with TRBD1. The trim removed 5 bases at V and 2 bases at J, leaving 10 bases unmatched. Looked up from germline, CDR1 is LNHDA and CDR2 is SQIVND (reference sequence). This CDR3 has 16 amino acids. CDR3 in amino acids: CASSLTGRGYTDTQYF. Here the CDR3 DNA reads TGTGCCAGTAGTCTTACCGGCAGGGGGTACACAGATACGCAGTATTTT.

The V gene is TRBV28, the J gene TRBJ1-1; a weak D match, TRBD1 (6 bases). Deletions cut 2 bases from V and 1 base from J, with 17 bases between. The CDR3 runs 17 residues. Germline-derived CDR1 and CDR2 are MDHEN and SYDVKM. CDR3: CASSLRRGRTANTEAFF. CDR3 coding DNA: TGTGCCAGCAGTTTAAGGAGGGGGAGGACAGCGAACACTGAAGCTTTCTTT. Supplemented by reference TRBV28 and TRBJ1-1, the full variable domain reads DVKVTQSSRYLVKRTGEKVFLECVQDMDHENMFWYRQDPGLGLRLIYFSYDVKMKEKGDIPEGYSVSREKKERFSLILESASTNQTSMYLCASSLRRGRTANTEAFFGQGTRLTVV.

This clone has a handful of counts. This sample includes further DNA sequences coding for the same CDR3. The chain joins TRBV6-5 to TRBJ1-2; D might be TRBD1 (5 bases). The CDR3 runs to 14 residues. Trimming removed 0 bases at V and 2 bases at J, with 7 bases between. The germline gives CDR1 MNHEY, CDR2 SVGAGI. This CDR3 is CASSYSRDNYGYTF. The CDR3 nucleotides are TGTGCCAGCAGTTACTCCCGGGACAACTATGGCTACACCTTC.

V is TRBV5-8 and J is TRBJ1-5; D uncertain. This CDR3 is built from 16 residues. V was clipped by 4 bases and J by 0 bases, with 14 bases between them. Germline V CDR1 and CDR2: SGHTS, YDEGEE. The CDR3: CASSRVERVSNQPQHF. The CDR3 DNA follows: TGTGCCAGCAGCCGCGTGGAAAGGGTTAGCAATCAGCCCCAGCATTTT. Together with reference TRBV5-8 and TRBJ1-5, the CDR3 gives the full variable domain: EAGVTQSPTHLIKTRGQQATLRCSPISGHTSVYWYQQALGLGLQFLLWYDEGEERNRGNFPPRFSGRQFPNYSSELNVNALELEDSALYLCASSRVERVSNQPQHFGDGTRLSIL.

The chain combines TRBV2 with TRBJ1-5, with D possibly being TRBD1 (5 bases). This CDR3 region has 14 residues. V gave up 5 bases and J gave up 4 bases, with 12 bases separating them. The germline V gene has CDR1 SNHLY and CDR2 FYNNEI. The CDR3 loop reads CASSQNDRNQPQHF. The CDR3 coding sequence is TGTGCCAGCAGTCAAAATGACAGAAATCAGCCCCAGCATTTT.

The CDR3 sequence is CSTDRGHGEAFF. The CDR3 DNA reads TGCAGCACGGACAGGGGGCATGGTGAAGCTTTCTTT. This chain joins TRBV29-1 and TRBJ1-1; 11 positions agree with TRBD1. V shed 8 bases, J shed 7 bases, and the junction held 6 bases outside the gene matches. This CDR3 has 12 residues. Germline loops: CDR1 SQVTM, CDR2 ANQGSEA.

V usage is TRBV19 and J usage is TRBJ2-7; weak D call: TRBD2 (5 bases). The germline V gene encodes CDR1 LNHDA and CDR2 SQIVND (reference sequence). The ends were cut back, 1 base at V and 1 base at J, with 8 bases in the middle. The CDR3 consists of 14 residues. CDR3 amino acids: CASSIGGVSYEQYF. In nucleotides, the CDR3 is TGTGCCAGTAGTATAGGGGGAGTATCCTACGAGCAGTACTTC.

The V call is TRBV7-9, the J call TRBJ2-5; no reliable D call. CDR3 length: 15 residues. The V gene lost 4 bases and the J gene lost 4 bases, with 16 bases spanning the gap. Germline CDR1 SEHNR, CDR2 FQNEAQ (reference sequence). CDR3 nucleotide sequence: TGTGCCAGCAGCTGGCACGACTTGGGCCGAGAGACCCAGTACTTC. It translates to CASSWHDLGRETQYF.

The chain has TRBV4-1 and TRBJ1-2; weak D call: TRBD1 (5 bases). This CDR3 is built from 17 residues. Germline loops: CDR1 MGHRA, CDR2 YSYEKL. V was cut by 3 bases and J by 6 bases, with 23 bases left in between. In nucleotides, the CDR3 is TGCGCCAGCAGCCACCCCCCTTTGCCGGGACCCCCCGATGGCTACACCTTC. Protein sequence: CASSHPPLPGPPDGYTF.

This clone was counted once. Compared with germline, one end of the junction differs, possibly owing to a read error. This same CDR3 is encoded by further DNA sequences in the sample. The chain recombines TRBV7-9 with TRBJ2-3; TRBD2 agrees at 9 bases. The CDR3 extends over 15 amino acids. Germline assignment: CDR1 SEHNR and CDR2 FQNEAQ (reference sequence). CDR3 coding DNA: TGTGCCAGCAGCCTAGCGGGACCTAGCACAGATACGCAGTATTTT. It encodes CASSLAGPSTDTQYF.

Of note for this clone: Other DNA sequences in this specimen translate into the identical CDR3. The CDR3 sequence is CASSLGGVNTGELFF. The CDR3, as DNA: TGTGCCAGCAGCCTCGGGGGGGTGAACACCGGGGAGCTGTTTTTT. J is TRBJ2-2 and V is TRBV28, with 8 positions matching TRBD2. Trimming at V came to 6 bases and at J to 1 base, leaving 4 bases not matched to a gene. CDR1 and CDR2 from the germline V gene are MDHEN and SYDVKM. The CDR3 contains 15 residues.

On this clone: Other nucleotide sequences in the sample specify the same CDR3. The chain uses TRBV5-1 and TRBJ2-7; 9 bases match TRBD1. Trimming took 4 bases from V and 3 from J; bases not matched to a gene: 5. Per germline, CDR1 SGHRS and CDR2 YFSETQ. The CDR3 extends over 14 amino acids. CDR3 nucleotide sequence: TGCGCCAGCAGCCTGGGACAGGGTGGCTACGAGCAGTACTTC. Its protein is CASSLGQGGYEQYF.